This is a list of T cell receptor beta chains from one sample in a study of cytomegalovirus exposure and HLA in healthy donors. Assay: immunoSEQ multiplex PCR; the TCRdb copy retains only in-frame clones and omits some. The sample carries 130,000 to 150,000 clones, roughly 81% recorded once. The source material was PBMCs. The receptors originated from a woman younger than 45 in good health and CMV-seronegative. Both conserved end residues are part of each CDR3. The D gene is left open where the match is weak. Not every row has a clone size; where given, it reads once, few, many or a size class.

CATSRDLRGRRYIQYF,TGTGCCACCAGCAGGGACCTCAGGGGGCGAAGGTACATTCAGTACTTC,TRBD1,TRBV15,TRBJ2-4,NA
CASSGRGYAGLSGYTF,TGCGCCAGCAGTGGTAGAGGATACGCAGGGCTGTCGGGCTACACCTTC,NA,TRBV23-1,TRBJ1-2,NA
CATSLRVGTGELFF,TGTGCCACCAGCCTCAGGGTAGGCACCGGGGAGCTGTTTTTT,NA,TRBV15,TRBJ2-2,once
CASSSGLAPLKDTQYF,TGTGCCAGCAGTTCTGGACTAGCGCCCCTGAAAGATACGCAGTATTTT,TRBD2,TRBV7-9,TRBJ2-3,NA
CASSLDSLRTDTQYF,TGCGCCAGCAGCTTGGACTCCCTTAGAACAGATACGCAGTATTTT,NA,TRBV5-1,TRBJ2-3,NA
CASSFGGGYNEQFF,TGTGCCAGCAGCTTTGGTGGCGGATACAATGAGCAGTTCTTC,NA,TRBV7-9,TRBJ2-1,NA
CASSLERTGGSGELFF,TGTGCCAGCAGTTTGGAGAGGACAGGGGGCTCCGGGGAGCTGTTTTTT,TRBD1,TRBV27,TRBJ2-2,NA
CASSPRPGQETQYF,TGCGCCAGCAGCCCCCGACCAGGACAAGAGACCCAGTACTTC,NA,TRBV5-1,TRBJ2-5,NA
CASSLTAGQGIGELFF,TGTGCCAGCAGCTTAACAGCGGGACAGGGGATCGGGGAGCTGTTTTTT,TRBD1,TRBV7-3,TRBJ2-2,NA
CASSLAPRGHGYTF,TGTGCCAGCAGTTTAGCCCCCCGGGGTCATGGCTACACCTTC,NA,TRBV27,TRBJ1-2,NA
CASSFEGGHYEQYF,TGCGCCAGCAGCTTTGAAGGGGGCCACTACGAGCAGTACTTC,TRBD1,TRBV5-1,TRBJ2-7,NA
CASSKGDILSNEQFF,TGCGCCAGCAGTAAAGGGGACATCCTCAGCAATGAGCAGTTCTTC,NA,TRBV5-1,TRBJ2-1,NA
CASRDSPTNEKLFF,TGTGCCAGCAGGGACAGTCCAACTAATGAAAAACTGTTTTTT,NA,TRBV2,TRBJ1-4,NA
CASSFLQGSKSYGYTF,TGTGCCAGCAGTTTTTTACAGGGAAGTAAGTCCTATGGCTACACCTTC,NA,TRBV28,TRBJ1-2,NA
CASSRQKPYNEQFF,TGTGCCAGCTCGCGACAGAAGCCCTACAATGAGCAGTTCTTC,NA,TRBV9,TRBJ2-1,NA
CASSLGSRGDTQYF,TGCGCCAGCAGCTTGGGGAGCCGGGGAGATACGCAGTATTTT,NA,TRBV5-1,TRBJ2-3,NA
CASSIGRVVSNEQFF,TGTGCCAGTAGTATAGGCAGGGTTGTGTCCAATGAGCAGTTCTTC,NA,TRBV19,TRBJ2-1,NA
CASSQDVGQGGYGYTF,TGCGCCAGCAGCCAAGATGTAGGGCAGGGGGGCTATGGCTACACCTTC,TRBD1,TRBV4-1,TRBJ1-2,once
CASRQTGGRLSQHF,TGTGCCAGCAGACAAACCGGAGGCCGCCTTTCCCAGCATTTT,NA,TRBV28,TRBJ1-5,NA
CASSVAVNTDTQYF,TGTGCCAGTTCTGTAGCGGTCAACACAGATACGCAGTATTTT,NA,TRBV19,TRBJ2-3,NA
CASSLDSIYGYTF,TGTGCCAGCAGCTTGGACAGTATTTATGGCTACACCTTC,NA,TRBV5-4,TRBJ1-2,NA
CASRGGDQPQHF,TGTGCCAGCAGGGGAGGGGATCAGCCCCAGCATTTT,NA,TRBV2,TRBJ1-5,NA
CASSGARGGTDTQYF,TGTGCCAGCAGTGGGGCGCGGGGGGGCACAGATACGCAGTATTTT,TRBD2,TRBV28,TRBJ2-3,once
CAISESRLMASTNEKLFF,TGTGCCATCAGTGAGTCGAGGTTGATGGCGTCAACTAATGAAAAACTGTTTTTT,NA,TRBV10-3,TRBJ1-4,NA